Below are 29 T cell receptor beta chains sequenced from a single sample in a study of blood T cell repertoires in COVID-19. Produced via immunoSEQ multiplex PCR; TCRdb's table is partial and in-frame only. Of 400,000 to 500,000 clones in the sample, 86% were seen once. The sample comprised peripheral blood. The receptor source for this set is a woman in her thirties with active or convalescent COVID-19.

This clone was found once. The chain links TRBV19 to TRBJ2-2; perhaps TRBD1 as D (6 bases). This CDR3 spans 16 amino acids. Trimming took off 1 base at V and 2 bases at J, with 11 bases between the two ends. The germline gives CDR1 LNHDA, CDR2 SQIVND (reference sequence). Here the CDR3 DNA reads TGTGCCAGTAGTATAGGGAGACAGGCCAACACCGGGGAGCTGTTTTTT. It yields the protein CASSIGRQANTGELFF.

The chain joins TRBV7-9 to TRBJ2-1; D not certain. Trimming left V 4 bases short and J 0 bases short, with 7 bases between. The CDR3 runs 14 residues. The V gene's germline CDR1 is SEHNR and CDR2 FQNEAQ (reference sequence). The CDR3 region is CASSSESSYNEQFF. DNA for the CDR3: TGTGCCAGCAGCTCGGAGAGCTCCTACAATGAGCAGTTCTTC.

This chain links TRBV19 with TRBJ1-1; D might be TRBD1 (5 bases). Germline-derived CDR1 and CDR2 are LNHDA and SQIVND (reference sequence). CDR3 length: 15 amino acids. The V gene lost 5 bases and the J gene lost 2 bases, with 15 bases spanning the gap. The CDR3 region is CASSGAGPTNTEAFF. The CDR3 coding sequence is TGTGCCAGTAGTGGGGCAGGGCCGACTAACACTGAAGCTTTCTTT. Looking up the rest from reference TRBV19 and TRBJ1-1 gives the full variable domain: DGGITQSPKYLFRKEGQNVTLSCEQNLNHDAMYWYRQDPGQGLRLIYYSQIVNDFQKGDIAEGYSVSREKKESFPLTVTSAQKNPTAFYLCASSGAGPTNTEAFFGQGTRLTVV.

V and J are TRBV3-1 (or the pseudogene TRBV3-2) and TRBJ2-7, with D perhaps TRBD2 (6 bases). Germline V gene sequence: CDR1 LGHDT, CDR2 YNNKEL (reference sequence). The CDR3 is made up of 19 amino acids. V dropped 1 base and J dropped 2 bases, with 24 bases sitting between them. The CDR3 sequence is CASSQGTEVRGKVTYEQYF. As DNA, the CDR3 is TGTGCCAGCAGCCAAGGAACCGAAGTGCGCGGGAAGGTAACCTACGAGCAGTACTTC.

This clone was picked up one time. The rearrangement links TRBV19 to TRBJ1-2; unclear D gene. Looked up from germline, CDR1 is LNHDA and CDR2 is SQIVND (reference sequence). The CDR3 is 15 residues long. The V end was cut by 2 bases, the J end by 0 bases, with 10 bases between. The CDR3 reads CASSIRGLANYGYTF. In nucleotides, the CDR3 is TGTGCCAGTAGTATACGGGGTCTAGCTAACTATGGCTACACCTTC.

The J gene is TRBJ2-1, the V gene TRBV6-4; 9 nucleotides match TRBD2. The CDR3 is 16 residues long. Germline V lookup: CDR1 MRHNA, CDR2 SNTAGT. After removal of 4 bases from V and 9 bases from J, the junction contained 13 bases not matched to a gene. The CDR3 reads CASSGTGTSHTIEQFF. The CDR3 DNA reads as TGTGCCAGCAGTGGCACCGGGACTAGCCACACCATTGAGCAGTTCTTC.

The genes are TRBV6-5 and TRBJ2-3; 10 nucleotides agree with TRBD1. J was trimmed by 4 bases and V by 8 bases; bases with no gene match: 9. The germline V gene has CDR1 MNHEY and CDR2 SVGAGI. This CDR3 has 15 residues. CDR3 bases: TGTGCCAGCGGGCCGGGACAGGGGTTCCCAGATACGCAGTATTTT. This gives the protein CASGPGQGFPDTQYF.

The V and J genes are TRBV19 and TRBJ2-2, with a tentative D call TRBD2 (6 bases). Trimming shortened V by 6 bases and J by 4 bases, and 15 bases separated the two germline ends. The CDR3 has 15 amino acids. Germline V lookup: CDR1 LNHDA, CDR2 SQIVND (reference sequence). CDR3 sequence reads: CASSPVGRGTGELFF. CDR3 coding DNA: TGTGCCAGTAGCCCCGTGGGGCGGGGCACCGGGGAGCTGTTTTTT.

On this clone itself: The sample holds other DNA sequences that translate to the same CDR3. The V and J genes are TRBV27 and TRBJ2-7; possibly TRBD1 for D (6 bases). The V end was cut by 6 bases, the J end by 3 bases, with 9 bases between. The CDR3 sequence is 12 residues long. Germline-derived CDR1 and CDR2 are MNHEY and SMNVEV (reference sequence). CDR3 amino acids: CASSLTGYEQYF. CDR3 DNA sequence: TGTGCCAGCAGCCTGACAGGCTACGAGCAGTACTTC.

The V call is TRBV6-5, the J call TRBJ2-1; D not certain. The CDR3 covers 15 residues. CDR1 and CDR2 (germline): MNHEY, SVGAGI. V lost 0 bases and J lost 5, with 11 bases in between. The CDR3 DNA sequence: TGTGCCAGCAGTTACTCGACGGGTCGGAACAATGAGCAGTTCTTC. Its protein is CASSYSTGRNNEQFF.

This chain connects TRBV6-5 to TRBJ2-2; possibly TRBD2 for D (6 bases). Germline CDR1 MNHEY, CDR2 SVGAGI. Trimming took 6 bases from V and 0 from J, leaving 11 bases between them. This CDR3 comprises 15 residues. CDR3 sequence (DNA): TGTGCCAGCAGCCCCCGGGGGACGAACACCGGGGAGCTGTTTTTT. This sequence encodes CASSPRGTNTGELFF.

V usage is TRBV4-1 and J usage is TRBJ2-7, with 7 bases lining up with TRBD1. Germline lookup yields CDR1 MGHRA and CDR2 YSYEKL. This CDR3 is built from 15 residues. V shed 3 bases, J shed 1 base, and the junction held 6 bases outside the gene matches. CDR3 amino acids: CASSQTTGKSYEQYF. The DNA for the CDR3 is TGCGCCAGCAGCCAGACGACAGGGAAGTCCTACGAGCAGTACTTC.

The chain recombines TRBV5-6 with TRBJ1-2; D uncertain. The CDR3 sequence is 15 residues long. V lost 2 bases and J lost 5, with 16 bases in between. Germline lookup yields CDR1 SGHDT and CDR2 YYEEEE. CDR3 region: CASSFGAQRSYGYTF. CDR3 coding DNA: TGTGCCAGCAGCTTTGGAGCTCAACGGAGTTATGGCTACACCTTC.

The chain couples TRBV2 to TRBJ2-3, with a weak D call TRBD2 (6 bases). This CDR3 is built from 14 residues. V shed 7 bases and J shed 2 bases, with 13 bases lying between them. Germline lookup yields CDR1 SNHLY and CDR2 FYNNEI. This CDR3 reads CASNLRGTTDTQYF. In nucleotides, the CDR3 is TGTGCCAGCAATTTGCGGGGCACCACAGATACGCAGTATTTT.

The chain employs TRBV5-6 and TRBJ2-1, with TRBD1 matching 7 bases. Germline assignment: CDR1 SGHDT and CDR2 YYEEEE. The CDR3 has 13 amino acids. The J segment lost 10 bases and the V segment lost 4 bases, leaving 8 bases of the junction unmatched. The CDR3 nucleotides read TGTGCCAGCAGCGCCTATCTAGGGGGCGAGCAGTTCTTC. Amino acids: CASSAYLGGEQFF.

The J gene is TRBJ1-5, the V gene TRBV27; TRBD1 aligns across 7 bases. The junction had 2 bases not matched to a gene; V was cut back by 0 bases and J by 3 bases. This CDR3 is built from 15 residues. Per germline, CDR1 MNHEY and CDR2 SMNVEV (reference sequence). The CDR3 DNA follows: TGTGCCAGCAGTTTATCGGGACAGAACAATCAGCCCCAGCATTTT. It translates to CASSLSGQNNQPQHF.

The chain carries TRBV4-1 and TRBJ1-1; 7 bases match TRBD1. Trimming cost V 4 bases and J 0 bases; bases outside gene matches: 5. The germline V gene has CDR1 MGHRA and CDR2 YSYEKL. CDR3 length: 15 amino acids. CDR3 DNA sequence: TGCGCCAGCAGCCCTCAGGACAGGTTGAACACTGAAGCTTTCTTT. It encodes CASSPQDRLNTEAFF.

The rearrangement joins TRBV6-2 or TRBV6-3 to TRBJ1-4; 7 bases are a match to TRBD1. This CDR3 is 13 amino acids long. Germline trimming cut 6 bases from V and 7 bases from J; bases unmatched to any gene: 5. CDR1 and CDR2 (germline): MNHEY, SVGEGT. The CDR3 bases are TGTGCCAGCAGCCAACAGGGGCGTGAAAAACTGTTTTTT. Translation: CASSQQGREKLFF.

The chain combines TRBV28 with TRBJ1-1; D perhaps matches TRBD1 (5 bases). This CDR3 comprises 10 residues. Germline loops: CDR1 MDHEN, CDR2 SYDVKM. CDR3 loop: CAGGETEAFF. The CDR3 DNA reads as TGTGCAGGAGGGGAAACTGAAGCTTTCTTT.

The V gene is TRBV7-2, the J gene TRBJ1-2; D might be TRBD1 (5 bases). V was cut by 5 bases and J by 6 bases, with 19 bases left in between. The CDR3 spans 15 residues. Germline V gene data show CDR1 as SGHTA and CDR2 as FQGNSA. The CDR3 nucleotides read TGTGCCAGCAGCCAAGGGGCAGCGTCCATTCATGGCTACACCTTC. Residues: CASSQGAASIHGYTF. Using reference TRBV7-2 and TRBJ1-2 for the parts outside the CDR3, the full variable domain is GAGVSQSPSNKVTEKGKDVELRCDPISGHTALYWYRQSLGQGLEFLIYFQGNSAPDKSGLPSDRFSAERTGGSVSTLTIQRTQQEDSAVYLCASSQGAASIHGYTFGSGTRLTVV.

This clone was observed once. This chain uses TRBV6-5 with TRBJ1-1; no reliable D call. This CDR3 contains 13 residues. V dropped 7 bases and J dropped 2 bases, with 11 bases sitting between them. The germline V gene encodes CDR1 MNHEY and CDR2 SVGAGI. CDR3 coding DNA: TGTGCCAGCACCCAAGGAGGAAACACTGAAGCTTTCTTT. Translated: CASTQGGNTEAFF.

This clone has more than one count but fewer than ten. The chain is built from TRBV5-4 and TRBJ2-7; perhaps TRBD1 as D (5 bases). This CDR3 has 14 residues. Germline assignment: CDR1 SGHNT and CDR2 YYREEE (reference sequence). The V gene lost 2 bases and the J gene lost 4 bases, with 13 bases spanning the gap. CDR3 loop: CASSFSLGAYEQYF. The CDR3 DNA is TGTGCCAGCAGCTTTTCCTTAGGGGCATACGAGCAGTACTTC.

This clone was counted only a few times. This chain uses TRBV5-1 with TRBJ2-7; TRBD2 agrees at 8 bases. CDR1 and CDR2 from the germline V gene are SGHRS and YFSETQ. The CDR3 loop spans 14 amino acids. V was clipped by 3 bases and J by 4 bases; unmatched bases: 6. This CDR3 is CASSWTSLGYEQYF. In DNA form, the CDR3 reads TGCGCCAGCAGCTGGACTAGCCTCGGGTACGAGCAGTACTTC.

The chain is built from TRBV27 and TRBJ2-1; perhaps TRBD1 as D (5 bases). CDR3 length equals 12 residues. V dropped 10 bases and J dropped 6 bases, with 13 bases sitting between them. CDR1 is MNHEY, CDR2 SMNVEV, per germline (reference sequence). Written as DNA, the CDR3 is TGTGCCACCCAGACGGACATCAATGAGCAGTTCTTC. Translated, it gives CATQTDINEQFF.

The CDR3 DNA sequence: TGCGCCAGCAGCTTGAGCAGGGGGCGAGGGGAGACCCAGTACTTC. This encodes CASSLSRGRGETQYF. The gene calls are TRBV5-1 and TRBJ2-5; 8 bases agree with TRBD1. The CDR3 totals 15 residues. Trimming at V came to 1 base and at J to 5 bases, leaving 7 bases not matched to a gene. Looked up from germline, CDR1 is SGHRS and CDR2 is YFSETQ.

V and J are TRBV13 and TRBJ2-2, with D possibly matching TRBD1 (6 bases). The CDR3 length is 16 residues. V gave up 6 bases and J gave up 4 bases, with 18 bases separating them. Germline V gene lookup returns CDR1 PRHDT and CDR2 FYEKMQ (reference sequence). DNA of the CDR3: TGTGCCAGCAGTTTTTCTCCGGACAGTCGCACCGGGGAGCTGTTTTTT. Its translation is CASSFSPDSRTGELFF.

Details on this clone: Other nucleotide sequences from this sample produce the same CDR3. The V call is TRBV28, the J call TRBJ2-1; no clear D gene. Looked up from germline, CDR1 is MDHEN and CDR2 is SYDVKM. V was shortened by 5 bases and J by 5 bases, with 10 bases between the two germline ends. The CDR3 runs 13 residues. The CDR3 region has the DNA TGTGCCAGCAGTCCGCCGGAGAACAATGAGCAGTTCTTC. It codes for CASSPPENNEQFF.

The rearrangement joins TRBV27 to TRBJ2-5; no clear D. This CDR3 is built from 15 residues. Per germline, CDR1 MNHEY and CDR2 SMNVEV (reference sequence). The V end lost 0 bases, the J end lost 1 base, and 9 bases lay between the germline ends. CDR3 amino acids: CASSLSNTIQETQYF. The CDR3, as DNA: TGTGCCAGCAGTTTATCGAACACAATCCAAGAGACCCAGTACTTC.

The genes are TRBV4-1 and TRBJ1-5; TRBD1 is a possible D gene (5 bases). The V and J ends lost 0 bases and 5 bases respectively, with 17 bases between them. The CDR3 totals 17 residues. Germline V gene data show CDR1 as MGHRA and CDR2 as YSYEKL. CDR3: CASSQDLVGQGYQPQHF. CDR3 nucleotides: TGCGCCAGCAGCCAAGATCTGGTCGGGCAGGGTTATCAGCCCCAGCATTTT.